This T cell receptor beta chain was sequenced during a study of blood T cells in healthy people across ages. Donors gave 8.5 to 10 milliliters of peripheral blood apiece. Trimming pared 4 bases from V and 10 bases from J, leaving 13 bases between. This CDR3 contains 12 residues. Through a sample-barcoded 5' primer and a J-beta primer mix, a second PCR was run for about 6 to 12 cycles. Via MiXCR, TCRdb re-called the 5' RACE reads, giving one row per CDR3 protein. The data contain approximately 810,000 distinct CDR3 sequences, 25% to 35% of them seen just once; the ten biggest clones take up roughly 17%.

The sequence came from a woman at least 80 years old in good health. The chain is built from TRBV12-3 or TRBV12-4 and TRBJ2-5, with D unclear. The sample was blood. The CDR3 protein is CASSSGSSSQYF. The CDR3 coding sequence is TGTGCCAGCAGTTCGGGTTCGTCCAGCCAGTACTTC.